This T cell receptor beta chain was captured by sequencing in a study of blood T cell repertoires in COVID-19. Study at large: COVID-19 samples, acute and convalescent, were from the United States, Italy and Spain.

Original data processing: Amplification of reference gene primers provided the estimated nucleated cell counts. Sequencing used immunoSEQ multiplex PCR; TCRdb keeps in-frame clones, though not all of them. The V and J calls and the clone size are those of that table, but D and trimming were determined from the DNA. The sample includes 130,000 or so clones, roughly 86% of them seen just once. The CDR3 consists of 14 residues. The V end was cut by 3 bases, the J end by 2 bases, with 10 bases between. Germline values: CDR1 LNHDA, CDR2 SQIVND (reference sequence). The sample taken for sequencing was peripheral blood. This sequence was found in a human donor in a cohort sampled during active COVID-19. The V call is TRBV19, the J call TRBJ1-2, with D unresolved. The CDR3 loop is CASSIPPGNYGYTF. CDR3 nucleotide sequence: TGTGCCAGTAGTATCCCCCCGGGGAACTATGGCTACACCTTC.